This passage covers 9 T cell receptor beta chains from one sample sequenced in a study of blood T cell repertoires in COVID-19. Data came from immunoSEQ multiplex PCR; TCRdb stores just in-frame clones and leaves some out. The repertoire holds about 320,000 clones, with 90% to 95% as singletons. Sequencing was done on a sample of PBMCs or T cells enriched from blood (not recorded which). The receptors shown here come from a woman aged 30 to 39 who had been exposed to COVID-19.

The rearrangement joins TRBV9 to TRBJ2-1; 12 positions match TRBD2. V was clipped by 3 bases and J by 8 bases; unmatched bases: 6. Germline CDR1 reads SGDLS; CDR2 reads YYNGEE. The CDR3 loop spans 15 amino acids. CDR3 amino acids: CASSDTSGGPDEQFF. The CDR3 bases are TGTGCCAGCAGCGATACTAGCGGGGGGCCGGATGAGCAGTTCTTC.

The CDR3 loop reads CASSLTVSTYNEQFF. The CDR3 DNA follows: TGCGCCAGCAGCTTGACAGTTTCCACCTACAATGAGCAGTTCTTC. The rearrangement joins TRBV5-1 to TRBJ2-1, with D unresolved. The V gene lost 1 base and the J gene lost 2 bases, with 10 bases spanning the gap. The CDR3 length is 15 residues. Germline lookup yields CDR1 SGHRS and CDR2 YFSETQ.

The genes are TRBV19 and TRBJ1-1; D is possibly TRBD1 (6 bases). V lost 5 bases and J lost 6, with 16 bases in between. Germline V gene sequence: CDR1 LNHDA, CDR2 SQIVND (reference sequence). CDR3 length: 14 residues. DNA of the CDR3: TGTGCCAGTAGTCCGGGTGGTTGGGGGCCTGAAGCTTTCTTT. Its translation: CASSPGGWGPEAFF.

The gene calls are TRBV19 and TRBJ2-7; D gene uncertain. Germline V CDR1 and CDR2: LNHDA, SQIVND (reference sequence). The CDR3 is made up of 13 amino acids. Trimming removed 1 base at V and 3 bases at J, with 7 bases between. Here the CDR3 reads CASSIVTSYEQYF. The CDR3, as DNA: TGTGCCAGTAGTATAGTCACGAGCTACGAGCAGTACTTC.

The chain recombines TRBV3-1 (or the pseudogene TRBV3-2) with TRBJ2-7, with D perhaps TRBD2 (5 bases). V was trimmed by 4 bases and J by 6 bases, leaving 22 bases between them. Germline loops: CDR1 LGHDT, CDR2 YNNKEL (reference sequence). The CDR3 sequence is 16 residues long. The CDR3 protein is CASSPGRRVRPSEQYF. For the CDR3, the DNA is TGTGCCAGCAGCCCCGGCCGGCGGGTCCGTCCTTCCGAGCAGTACTTC.

This rearrangement joins TRBV5-1 to TRBJ2-7; D gene unclear. The CDR3 totals 13 residues. V dropped 0 bases and J dropped 4 bases, with 8 bases sitting between them. The V gene's germline CDR1 is SGHRS and CDR2 YFSETQ. The CDR3 protein is CASSLERYYEQYF. The CDR3 DNA reads TGCGCCAGCAGCTTGGAGCGTTATTACGAGCAGTACTTC.

This rearrangement joins TRBV5-1 to TRBJ2-3; weak D call: TRBD1 (6 bases). Trimming shortened V by 0 bases and J by 0 bases, and 11 bases separated the two germline ends. The germline gives CDR1 SGHRS, CDR2 YFSETQ. This CDR3 spans 16 amino acids. The CDR3 loop reads CASSLERGSSTDTQYF. CDR3 sequence (DNA): TGCGCCAGCAGCTTGGAAAGGGGGTCTAGCACAGATACGCAGTATTTT.

The chain employs TRBV11-3 and TRBJ2-1; D uncertain. Germline V gene data show CDR1 as SGHNT and CDR2 as YENEEA. Trimming removed 3 bases from V and 3 bases from J, with 9 bases in between. This CDR3 is 14 amino acids long. The CDR3 nucleotides read TGTGCCAGCAGCTTGGCCCCTCGCTACAATGAGCAGTTCTTC. This gives the protein CASSLAPRYNEQFF.

The chain carries TRBV19 and TRBJ2-1, with D perhaps TRBD2 (5 bases). The CDR3 covers 12 residues. V was shortened by 9 bases and J by 4 bases, with 10 bases between the two germline ends. Per the germline V gene, CDR1 is LNHDA and CDR2 is SQIVND (reference sequence). For the CDR3, the DNA is TGTGCCAGGACTACAGTTTACAATGAGCAGTTCTTC. The encoded protein is CARTTVYNEQFF.